The entry below describes one T cell receptor (beta chain). Its specificity is not known. The sample belongs to a study of cytomegalovirus exposure and HLA in healthy donors. Points from the study as a whole: Most TCR sequences showed up rarely, but some public TCRs showed up in many donors. Investigators reported 150 to 200 TCR beta chains as tied to cytomegalovirus.

The length of the CDR3 is 12 residues. V was cut by 8 bases and J by 2 bases, with 7 bases left in between. CDR1 and CDR2 from the germline V gene are ENHRY and SYGVKD. TCRdb's copy holds only in-frame clones and misses some; the assay was immunoSEQ multiplex PCR. This table holds more than 95,000 clones, around 85% found once. Sequences were obtained from PBMCs. This receptor was taken from a man aged 18 to 35 in good health and CMV-seropositive. The chain is built from TRBV10-3 and TRBJ2-4; D possibly corresponds to TRBD2 (6 bases). The CDR3 DNA is TGTGCCATCGGCGGGACCAAAAACATTCAGTACTTC. This sequence encodes CAIGGTKNIQYF.